This T cell receptor beta chain was captured in a study of cytomegalovirus exposure and HLA in healthy donors. Background on the study: Later analysis reported that the 110 or so validation repertoires shared the platform of the 600 to 750 first-cohort repertoires. Findings of the study overall: In vitro data verified a few CMV-associated chains as specific for CMV antigens. Fewer than 200 TCR beta chains were listed as cytomegalovirus-associated.

V was trimmed by 7 bases and J by 1 base, leaving 14 bases between them. Germline lookup yields CDR1 LNHDA and CDR2 SQIVND (reference sequence). The CDR3 spans 14 residues. About this clone itself: Its cognate antigen is unknown.

Sequencing used immunoSEQ multiplex PCR; TCRdb keeps in-frame clones, though not all of them. Of about 260,000 clones detected, less than 95% appear once; the ten largest clones hold approximately 3.1%. The chain employs TRBV19 and TRBJ2-7; perhaps TRBD2 as D (6 bases). The clonotype was recovered from a woman aged 25 to 45 in good health and CMV-seronegative. Material for sequencing was PBMCs. The CDR3 here is CASKAGLASYEQYF. The CDR3 DNA reads as TGTGCCAGTAAGGCGGGACTTGCATCCTACGAGCAGTACTTC. The variable domain in full, completed from reference TRBV19 and TRBJ2-7, reads DGGITQSPKYLFRKEGQNVTLSCEQNLNHDAMYWYRQDPGQGLRLIYYSQIVNDFQKGDIAEGYSVSREKKESFPLTVTSAQKNPTAFYLCASKAGLASYEQYFGPGTRLTVT.